Below, 21 T cell receptor beta chains from the same sample are listed, as sequenced in a study of Graves' ophthalmopathy and Graves' hyperthyroidism. RNA transcripts were the template, and TCR beta CDR3 regions were amplified from them. RT-PCR was first run with HTBI primers, then multiplex PCR in a second round. Via MiXCR, TCRdb re-called the multiplex PCR reads, giving one row per CDR3 protein. The repertoire holds 200,000 to 250,000 distinct CDR3 sequences, around 42% seen once, with around 47% in the top ten. Material: peripheral blood. The receptor set was obtained from an adult man with Graves' ophthalmopathy.

The chain is built from TRBV29-1 and TRBJ1-5, with TRBD1 as a possible D gene (5 bases). CDR1 is SQVTM, CDR2 ANQGSEA, per germline. Trimming removed 5 bases from V and 7 bases from J, with 12 bases in between. The CDR3 length is 12 residues. CDR3 in amino acids: CSVSREGQPQHF. The CDR3 DNA is TGCAGCGTTTCCAGGGAGGGGCAGCCCCAGCATTTT.

The chain couples TRBV7-2 to TRBJ2-7, with D possibly called TRBD1 or TRBD2 (5 bases each). CDR3 length: 16 residues. Trimming removed 5 bases at V and 0 bases at J, with 17 bases between. Germline CDR1 is SGHTA and CDR2 is FQGNSA. The CDR3 loop reads CASSVTGTWTSYEQYF. Here the CDR3 DNA reads TGTGCCAGCAGCGTAACCGGGACGTGGACCTCCTACGAGCAGTACTTC.

This chain connects TRBV25-1 to TRBJ1-2; tentative D call: TRBD1 (6 bases). V was trimmed by 6 bases and J by 4 bases, leaving 12 bases between them. Germline V lookup: CDR1 MGHDK, CDR2 SYGVNS. This CDR3 has 13 amino acids. CDR3 residues: CASSQGGAYGYTF. In DNA, the CDR3 is TGTGCCAGCAGCCAAGGGGGAGCCTATGGCTACACCTTC.

The gene calls are TRBV15 and TRBJ2-7; D perhaps matches TRBD1 (6 bases). The CDR3 sequence is 13 residues long. Germline V gives CDR1 LNHNV, CDR2 YYDKDF (reference sequence). Trimming stripped 5 bases from V and 4 bases from J, with 12 bases between. This CDR3 is CATSLIQGYEQYF. CDR3 in DNA: TGTGCCACCAGCCTTATACAGGGATACGAGCAGTACTTC.

The chain joins TRBV10-3 to TRBJ2-2, with 8 nucleotides matching TRBD1. Germline V CDR1 and CDR2: ENHRY, SYGVKD. V gave up 0 bases and J gave up 5 bases; unmatched junction bases: 2. The CDR3 covers 15 residues. CDR3 in DNA: TGTGCCATCAGTGAGTCAGGACAGGGAACCGGGGAGCTGTTTTTT. Translation gives CAISESGQGTGELFF.

This chain links TRBV4-1 with TRBJ1-2; D may be TRBD1 (5 bases). The CDR3 extends over 17 amino acids. CDR1 and CDR2 (germline): MGHRA, YSYEKL. V lost 0 bases and J lost 4, with 18 bases in between. The CDR3 DNA reads TGCGCCAGCAGCCAAGATCCGGGGGACGCACTACTCTATGGCTACACCTTC. The encoded protein is CASSQDPGDALLYGYTF.

V and J are TRBV29-1 and TRBJ2-5; 16 positions agree with TRBD2. With V trimmed by 7 bases and J by 5 bases, 13 bases remained unmatched. The CDR3 consists of 17 residues. Germline CDR1 is SQVTM and CDR2 is ANQGSEA. CDR3 DNA: TGCAGCGGACAACCGGGACTAGCGGGAGGGCCCGGTGAGACCCAGTACTTC. It specifies CSGQPGLAGGPGETQYF.

Comments on this clonotype: One end of the junction fails to match germline, which may point to a read error. CDR3 protein: CASSLVGDNTGELFF. CDR3 bases: TGTGCCAGCAGCTTAGTCGGGGACAACACCGGGGAGCTGTTTTTT. The chain links TRBV12-3 or TRBV12-4 to TRBJ2-2; D possibly matches TRBD1 or TRBD2 (5 bases each). The CDR3 has 15 residues.

In this sample, this clonotype turned up a few times. The chain recombines TRBV5-6 with TRBJ1-5; D is uncertain. Trimming cost V 3 bases and J 5 bases, with 18 bases left between them. In germline, CDR1 is SGHDT, CDR2 YYEEEE. This CDR3 has 16 residues. CDR3 sequence reads: CASSSRERRLDQPQHF. Here the CDR3 DNA reads TGTGCCAGCAGCTCGAGGGAACGGAGATTAGATCAGCCCCAGCATTTT.

A note on this clonotype: Without the conserved terminal phenylalanine or tryptophan, this CDR3 likely stems from a read error. This chain joins TRBV2 and TRBJ1-5, with D hard to call. V lost 8 bases and J 0 bases, leaving 8 bases between the germline ends. CDR1 and CDR2 from the germline V gene are SNHLY and FYNNEI. The CDR3 is 13 residues long. The DNA for the CDR3 is TGTGCCAGCGGACGGAATAGCAATCAGCCCCAGCATCTT. Translation gives CASGRNSNQPQHL.

The V and J genes are TRBV2 and TRBJ1-2, with 10 bases aligning to TRBD1. J gave up 4 bases and V 9 bases, and 20 bases lay outside the gene matches. Germline loops: CDR1 SNHLY, CDR2 FYNNEI. The CDR3 covers 18 residues. The CDR3 coding sequence is TGTGCCAGGCGGACAGGGGGTACTACCGGGACAGGGTCCTATGGCTACACCTTC. It encodes CARRTGGTTGTGSYGYTF.

Only a few counts were recorded for this clonotype. One end of the junction varies from germline; a read error may be responsible. The chain has TRBV10-3 and TRBJ2-7, with TRBD2 matching 9 bases. This CDR3 comprises 15 residues. Per the germline V gene, CDR1 is ENHRY and CDR2 is SYGVKD. The CDR3 is CASSEALAGYYEQYF. The CDR3 nucleotides are TGTGCCAGCAGTGAAGCTCTAGCGGGGTACTACGAGCAGTACTTC.

Comment on this clonotype: Germline is not matched at one junction end, which may reflect a read error. The chain uses TRBV7-9 and TRBJ2-7; 8 positions match TRBD1. Looked up from germline, CDR1 is SEHNR and CDR2 is FQNEAQ (reference sequence). This CDR3 region has 16 residues. The DNA for the CDR3 is TGCGCCAGCAGCTACACCTTTACAGGGGGTAGGAACGAGCAGTACTTC. Amino acids: CASSYTFTGGRNEQYF. Supplemented by reference TRBV7-9 and TRBJ2-7, the full variable domain reads DTGVSQNPRHKITKRGQNVTFRCDPISEHNRLYWYRQTLGQGPEFLTYFQNEAQLEKSRLLSDRFSAERPKGSFSTLEIQRTEQGDSAMYLCASSYTFTGGRNEQYFGPGTRLTVT.

This clonotype has only a few counts. The chain joins TRBV20-1 to TRBJ1-5; the D gene is possibly TRBD1 (6 bases). V dropped 0 bases and J dropped 2 bases, with 8 bases sitting between them. Germline values: CDR1 DFQATT, CDR2 SNEGSKA (reference sequence). The CDR3 totals 14 residues. The CDR3 region has the DNA TGCAGTGCTAGAGAGGGGGCCGGCAATCAGCCCCAGCATTTT. This translates into CSAREGAGNQPQHF.

In DNA form, the CDR3 reads TGTGCCAGCAGCTTCGCTGGATACGAGCAGTACTTC. It translates to CASSFAGYEQYF. The chain is built from TRBV7-9 and TRBJ2-7; D is unresolved. The CDR3 has 12 amino acids. The V end lost 3 bases, the J end lost 4 bases, and 7 bases lay between the germline ends. Germline V gene data show CDR1 as SEHNR and CDR2 as FQNEAQ (reference sequence).

The CDR3, as DNA: TGTGCCAGCAGCTTAGCCACAGGGGGAACTAATGAAAAACTGTTTTTT. It specifies CASSLATGGTNEKLFF. The V gene is TRBV7-9, the J gene TRBJ1-4; 8 nucleotides match TRBD1. Germline V gene data show CDR1 as SEHNR and CDR2 as FQNEAQ (reference sequence). The CDR3 contains 16 residues. With 0 bases clipped from V and 1 base from J, the junction kept 1 base outside the gene matches. Full variable domain (rest looked up from reference TRBV7-9 and TRBJ1-4): DTGVSQNPRHKITKRGQNVTFRCDPISEHNRLYWYRQTLGQGPEFLTYFQNEAQLEKSRLLSDRFSAERPKGSFSTLEIQRTEQGDSAMYLCASSLATGGTNEKLFFGSGTQLSVL.

The rearrangement joins TRBV7-9 to TRBJ2-7, with TRBD1 identical over 10 bases. Germline V CDR1 and CDR2: SEHNR, FQNEAQ (reference sequence). There are 15 residues in the CDR3. V shed 7 bases and J 1 base; nucleotides not matched to a gene: 7. The CDR3 here is CASIPRGQGSYEQYF. Written as DNA, the CDR3 is TGTGCCAGCATCCCCCGGGGACAGGGGTCCTACGAGCAGTACTTC.

Details on this clonotype: A much larger clone differs from this one at a single base, so this may be a read error. The chain joins TRBV24-1 to TRBJ1-5; D is unclear. This CDR3 region has 15 residues. The germline V gene encodes CDR1 KGHDR and CDR2 SFDVKD. The CDR3 sequence: CVTSDKAYSNQPQHF. CDR3 nucleotides: TGTGTCACCAGTGATAAGGCCTATAGCAATCAGCCCCAGCATTTT.

The V and J genes are TRBV5-4 and TRBJ2-2, with no clear D. The length of the CDR3 is 14 residues. CDR1 is SGHNT, CDR2 YYREEE, per germline (reference sequence). The V end was cut by 1 base, the J end by 4 bases, with 8 bases between. The CDR3, as DNA: TGTGCCAGCAGCTTGTTACGTTTCACCGGGGAGCTGTTTTTT. Translation: CASSLLRFTGELFF.

This clonotype was detected once. The CDR3 region is CASSQGSGGEYEQYF. As DNA, the CDR3 is TGTGCCAGCAGCCAAGGTAGCGGGGGGGAGTACGAGCAGTACTTC. The rearrangement links TRBV3-1 to TRBJ2-7; 11 bases are shared with TRBD2. The J segment lost 4 bases and the V segment lost 1 base, leaving 3 bases of the junction unmatched. CDR3 length: 15 amino acids. From germline, CDR1 is LGHDT and CDR2 YNNKEL (reference sequence).

The chain carries TRBV20-1 and TRBJ1-1; 7 bases are a match to TRBD1. This CDR3 is 14 amino acids long. The J segment lost 7 bases and the V segment lost 6 bases, leaving 14 bases of the junction unmatched. The germline CDR1 and CDR2 sequences are DFQATT and SNEGSKA (reference sequence). For the CDR3, the DNA is TGCAGTGCCCGCTCCGGGACAGAAAAACTTGAAGCTTTCTTT. Protein product: CSARSGTEKLEAFF.